The rows below give T cell receptor beta chains drawn from one sample of a study of shared clonotypes between healthy human individuals. The method was immunoSEQ multiplex PCR; TCRdb's version includes in-frame clones alone and lacks a portion of them. The sample holds 150,000 to 200,000 clones, 90% to 95% seen once. The sequencing sample was made of naive CD4+ T cells sorted from blood. These receptors were taken from a young woman in good health. Each CDR3 is given with its conserved first and last residue. The D gene is left open where the match is weak. Only some rows state a clone size, as once, few, many or a class for expanded clones.

d_gene: -; v_gene: TRBV11-2; abundance: -; j_gene: TRBJ2-7; CDR3nt: TGTGCCAGCAGCTGGGCGGAACCATCCTACGAGCAGTACTTC; CDR3aa: CASSWAEPSYEQYF
d_gene: TRBD1; v_gene: TRBV6-6; abundance: -; j_gene: TRBJ2-7; CDR3nt: TGTGCCAGCAAACGGACAGGGGCCGGGAGAGACGAGCAGTACTTC; CDR3aa: CASKRTGAGRDEQYF
d_gene: TRBD2; v_gene: TRBV7-2; abundance: -; j_gene: TRBJ2-7; CDR3nt: TGTGCCAGCACCCGACGACCAGAGCGGGAAGGCGAGCAGTACTTC; CDR3aa: CASTRRPEREGEQYF
d_gene: -; v_gene: TRBV5-6; abundance: -; j_gene: TRBJ2-7; CDR3nt: TGTGCCAGCAGCTCCACAGGGTTGGCCTACGAGCAGTACTTC; CDR3aa: CASSSTGLAYEQYF
d_gene: -; v_gene: TRBV27; abundance: -; j_gene: TRBJ1-1; CDR3nt: TGTGCCAGCAGTTGGGTGGGGGTAATGAACACTGAAGCTTTCTTT; CDR3aa: CASSWVGVMNTEAFF
d_gene: -; v_gene: TRBV7-3; abundance: -; j_gene: TRBJ1-4; CDR3nt: TGTGCCAGCAGCTTAACACCCAATGAAAAACTGTTTTTT; CDR3aa: CASSLTPNEKLFF
d_gene: TRBD1; v_gene: TRBV18; abundance: -; j_gene: TRBJ1-3; CDR3nt: TGTGCCAGCTCACCACCGAATGGACAGGGCCGTGGAAACACCATATATTTT; CDR3aa: CASSPPNGQGRGNTIYF
d_gene: -; v_gene: TRBV28; abundance: -; j_gene: TRBJ1-3; CDR3nt: TGTGCCAGCACCGGGTGGGTTGTCAACACCATATATTTT; CDR3aa: CASTGWVVNTIYF
d_gene: -; v_gene: TRBV19; abundance: -; j_gene: TRBJ2-7; CDR3nt: TGTGCCAGTAGTGTGGCCGAACCTTCCTACGAGCAGTACTTC; CDR3aa: CASSVAEPSYEQYF
d_gene: -; v_gene: TRBV30; abundance: -; j_gene: TRBJ2-7; CDR3nt: TGTGCCTGGATGCTGGGCAGGGGCACGCCCTACGAGCAGTACTTC; CDR3aa: CAWMLGRGTPYEQYF
d_gene: TRBD1; v_gene: TRBV18; abundance: -; j_gene: TRBJ2-7; CDR3nt: TGTGCCAGCTCCCCACACGCACCGACATGGACAGGGGGCCCGAGCTCCTACGAGCAGTACTTC; CDR3aa: CASSPHAPTWTGGPSSYEQYF
d_gene: TRBD2; v_gene: TRBV28; abundance: -; j_gene: TRBJ2-7; CDR3nt: TGTGCCAGCAGTTTGCTACTAGCGGGAGGGTCTTTAGAGCAGTACTTC; CDR3aa: CASSLLLAGGSLEQYF
d_gene: -; v_gene: TRBV18; abundance: -; j_gene: TRBJ1-2; CDR3nt: TGTGCCAGCTCTCGTTCTAGGGCCGATGGCTACACCTTC; CDR3aa: CASSRSRADGYTF
d_gene: -; v_gene: TRBV6-4; abundance: -; j_gene: TRBJ2-6; CDR3nt: TGTGCCAGCATTCTAGGTGGGGCCCACGGGGTAACGGGGGCCAACGTCCTGACTTTC; CDR3aa: CASILGGAHGVTGANVLTF
d_gene: -; v_gene: TRBV27; abundance: -; j_gene: TRBJ2-7; CDR3nt: TGTGCCAGCAGTTCGGGACTGGAAGGCTCCGAGCAGTACTTC; CDR3aa: CASSSGLEGSEQYF
d_gene: -; v_gene: TRBV28; abundance: -; j_gene: TRBJ1-1; CDR3nt: TGTGCCAGCAGTTTAAGGGTGAACACTGAAGCTTTCTTT; CDR3aa: CASSLRVNTEAFF
d_gene: TRBD1; v_gene: TRBV5-5; abundance: -; j_gene: TRBJ2-7; CDR3nt: TGTGCCAGCAGCTTGGCTACAGGGGGCTACGAGCAGTACTTC; CDR3aa: CASSLATGGYEQYF
d_gene: TRBD1; v_gene: TRBV7-2; abundance: -; j_gene: TRBJ2-1; CDR3nt: TGTGCCAGCAGTTCAGGACAGGGTATTTACAATGAGCAGTTCTTC; CDR3aa: CASSSGQGIYNEQFF
d_gene: TRBD1; v_gene: TRBV5-1; abundance: once; j_gene: TRBJ1-1; CDR3nt: TGCGCCAGCAGCGCTGGACAGGGCACTGAAGCTTTCTTT; CDR3aa: CASSAGQGTEAFF